These 20 T cell receptor beta chains originate from one sample sequenced in a study of patients and donors after allogeneic stem cell transplantation. TCRdb processed the RT-PCR reads anew with MiXCR; each CDR3 protein has one entry. Among approximately 410,000 distinct CDR3 sequences listed, about a sixth were seen once. Material for sequencing was blood, either unsorted or a sorted T cell fraction (not recorded which). Receptor source: a human donor who was either an allogeneic HSCT recipient or a stem cell or donor lymphocyte infusion donor (not recorded which). It is not recorded whose cells these are; they may come from a transplant donor.

This clonotype was observed a few times. J is TRBJ2-7 and V is TRBV11-2; D not certain. Per germline, CDR1 SGHAT and CDR2 FQNNGV. The CDR3 consists of 13 residues. Between the trimmed V and J ends, which lost 1 base and 7 bases, there was a span of 11 bases. In DNA, the CDR3 is TGTGCCAGCAGCTTAGGACGGGCCGTTGAGCAGTACTTC. It encodes CASSLGRAVEQYF. Looking up the rest from reference TRBV11-2 and TRBJ2-7 gives the full variable domain: EAGVAQSPRYKIIEKRQSVAFWCNPISGHATLYWYQQILGQGPKLLIQFQNNGVVDDSQLPKDRFSAERLKGVDSTLKIQPAKLEDSAVYLCASSLGRAVEQYFGPGTRLTVT.

This clonotype was recorded a few times. This rearrangement joins TRBV29-1 to TRBJ1-1, with D perhaps matching TRBD1 (6 bases). The CDR3 length is 14 residues. The V end lost 0 bases, the J end lost 1 base, and 9 bases lay between the germline ends. CDR1 is SQVTM and CDR2 is ANQGSEA in the germline V gene. CDR3 sequence: CSVEDRGGNTEAFF. As DNA, the CDR3 is TGCAGCGTTGAAGACAGGGGAGGGAACACTGAAGCTTTCTTT.

In this sample, this clonotype turned up a few times. This chain connects TRBV5-1 to TRBJ2-7; 9 nucleotides align to TRBD1. Germline loops: CDR1 SGHRS, CDR2 YFSETQ. The CDR3 sequence is 14 residues long. V was pared by 3 bases and J by 6 bases, with 7 bases of the junction left unmatched. CDR3 amino acids: CASSSRTGVVEQYF. The CDR3 DNA sequence: TGCGCCAGCAGCTCCCGGACAGGGGTGGTCGAGCAGTACTTC.

The chain joins TRBV7-9 to TRBJ1-6, with D unclear. This CDR3 has 12 residues. V gave up 3 bases and J gave up 7 bases, with 4 bases separating them. CDR1 is SEHNR and CDR2 is FQNEAQ in the germline V gene (reference sequence). The CDR3 DNA sequence: TGTGCCAGCAGCTTTCAAAATTCACCCCTCCACTTT. Protein product: CASSFQNSPLHF.

This clonotype was picked up a small number of times. This chain links TRBV29-1 with TRBJ1-1; D is perhaps TRBD1 (5 bases). CDR1 and CDR2 from the germline V gene are SQVTM and ANQGSEA. Trimming stripped 0 bases from V and 3 bases from J, with 5 bases between. The CDR3 contains 12 residues. CDR3 protein: CSVEEGHTEAFF. CDR3 sequence (DNA): TGCAGCGTTGAAGAGGGGCACACTGAAGCTTTCTTT.

This clonotype was picked up a small number of times. The chain's CDR3 is CASSQGLAGPAADTQYF. The CDR3 DNA reads TGTGCCAGCAGCCAGGGACTAGCGGGGCCCGCGGCAGATACGCAGTATTTT. This chain uses TRBV3-1 with TRBJ2-3, with 13 bases lining up with TRBD2. Germline CDR1 and CDR2: LGHDT and YNNKEL (reference sequence). The CDR3 spans 17 residues. Unmatched junction bases numbered 7, after V lost 3 bases and J lost 4 bases.

The V gene is TRBV18, the J gene TRBJ1-6; TRBD1 aligns across 7 bases. The ends lost 4 bases at V and 7 bases at J; junction bases unmatched: 10. Germline CDR1 is KGHSH and CDR2 is LQKENI. The CDR3 runs to 16 residues. The CDR3 reads CASSRGQASLNSPLHF. In nucleotides, the CDR3 is TGTGCCAGCTCACGAGGACAGGCCAGCTTAAATTCACCCCTCCACTTT.

The V call is TRBV11-2, the J call TRBJ2-1; 7 bases are shared with TRBD2. The length of the CDR3 is 19 residues. V lost 6 bases to trimming and J lost 2 bases; unmatched junction nucleotides: 19. Germline V gene sequence: CDR1 SGHAT, CDR2 FQNNGV. CDR3 amino acids: CASSHGPRPGLSPYNEQFF. In nucleotides, the CDR3 is TGTGCCAGCAGTCATGGCCCCCGCCCGGGACTATCTCCCTACAATGAGCAGTTCTTC.

There are a few counts of this clonotype. The J gene is TRBJ2-7, the V gene TRBV4-3; unclear D gene. Trimming removed 0 bases from V and 1 base from J, with 16 bases in between. The CDR3 length is 17 residues. Per the germline V gene, CDR1 is LGHNA and CDR2 is YSLEER. The CDR3 is CASSQDPSQTISYEQYF. DNA for the CDR3: TGCGCCAGCAGCCAAGATCCTAGTCAGACCATATCCTACGAGCAGTACTTC.

The sample holds many counts of this clonotype. The rearrangement links TRBV4-2 to TRBJ2-1, with 7 bases identical to TRBD2. The germline V gene encodes CDR1 LGHNA and CDR2 YNFKEQ. Trimming cost V 0 bases and J 3 bases; bases outside gene matches: 8. The CDR3 runs 17 residues. The CDR3 region has the DNA TGTGCCAGCAGCCAAGATTTTCCGGGCGGGAGCTACAATGAGCAGTTCTTC. Its translation: CASSQDFPGGSYNEQFF.

The chain joins TRBV6-1 to TRBJ1-1; possible D gene TRBD1, 5 bases. Germline loops: CDR1 MNHNS, CDR2 SASEGT. V lost 6 bases to trimming and J lost 5 bases, with 19 bases between them. The CDR3 consists of 15 residues. The CDR3 DNA reads TGTGCCAGCAGCGGATCGGACCTTGGGGCTACTGAAGCTTTCTTT. It encodes CASSGSDLGATEAFF.

The rearrangement links TRBV20-1 to TRBJ2-3; the D gene could be TRBD1 or TRBD2 (6 bases each). The CDR3 is 16 amino acids. Trimming left V 5 bases short and J 0 bases short, with 18 bases between. The V gene's germline CDR1 is DFQATT and CDR2 SNEGSKA (reference sequence). The CDR3 loop reads CSAGGGGGLSTDTQYF. The CDR3 nucleotides are TGCAGTGCTGGAGGGGGAGGCGGGCTAAGCACAGATACGCAGTATTTT.

Ten or more counts support this clonotype. The chain has TRBV25-1 and TRBJ2-5; D perhaps matches TRBD2 (5 bases). Per the germline V gene, CDR1 is MGHDK and CDR2 is SYGVNS. This CDR3 is 15 amino acids long. V was pared by 1 base and J by 2 bases, with 11 bases between. This chain's CDR3 is CASSEWRLIQETQYF. The CDR3 nucleotides are TGTGCCAGCAGTGAATGGAGGCTGATACAAGAGACCCAGTACTTC.

The table lists this clonotype with a few counts. V and J are TRBV5-1 and TRBJ2-2, with D maybe TRBD2 (5 bases). The V and J ends lost 0 bases and 4 bases respectively, with 7 bases between them. The length of the CDR3 is 14 residues. Looked up from germline, CDR1 is SGHRS and CDR2 is YFSETQ. This chain's CDR3 is CASSLDAGTGELFF. CDR3 DNA sequence: TGCGCCAGCAGCTTGGATGCGGGCACCGGGGAGCTGTTTTTT.

This clonotype was seen a handful of times. The CDR3 loop is CATSRDLVTGPGYTF. The CDR3 region has the DNA TGTGCCACCAGCAGAGATTTGGTGACAGGGCCTGGCTACACCTTC. The V call is TRBV15, the J call TRBJ1-2; the match to TRBD1 covers 7 bases. The ends lost 0 bases at V and 7 bases at J; junction bases unmatched: 8. The CDR3 has 15 residues. Germline-derived CDR1 and CDR2 are LNHNV and YYDKDF (reference sequence).

This clonotype occurred many times. The chain is built from TRBV13 and TRBJ2-7; weak D call: TRBD2 (6 bases). The germline V gene encodes CDR1 PRHDT and CDR2 FYEKMQ (reference sequence). Deletions cut 4 bases from V and 5 bases from J, with 24 bases between. This CDR3 has 17 residues. The CDR3 bases are TGTGCCAGCAGCTCTCAAGCGGGCGGTTGGGGCAGGAACGAGCAGTACTTC. Its protein is CASSSQAGGWGRNEQYF.

There are a few counts of this clonotype. The genes are TRBV27 and TRBJ2-7; a possible D gene is TRBD2 (5 bases). The germline V and J ends were trimmed by 6 bases and 7 bases, with 16 bases remaining between them. Germline-derived CDR1 and CDR2 are MNHEY and SMNVEV (reference sequence). The CDR3 totals 13 residues. For the CDR3, the DNA is TGTGCCAGCAGCATATCGGATGGGGAGGAGCAGTACTTC. This codes for CASSISDGEEQYF.

The rearrangement uses TRBV5-1 and TRBJ2-7; 7 bases are shared with TRBD1. J lost 4 bases, V lost 4 bases, and 8 bases had no gene match. CDR3 size: 14 residues. CDR1 is SGHRS, CDR2 YFSETQ, per germline. The CDR3 here is CASSRPGQQYEQYF. The CDR3 DNA sequence: TGCGCCAGCAGCCGTCCGGGACAGCAGTACGAGCAGTACTTC.

This clonotype was recorded at least ten times. The V gene is TRBV29-1, the J gene TRBJ1-1; TRBD1 agrees at 7 bases. This CDR3 contains 13 residues. The germline V gene encodes CDR1 SQVTM and CDR2 ANQGSEA. The V gene end was trimmed by 4 bases and the J gene end by 2 bases; junction bases not matched to a gene: 4. The CDR3 DNA is TGCAGCGTTGTTAGACAGGGAAACACTGAAGCTTTCTTT. It is translated as CSVVRQGNTEAFF.

On this clonotype itself: A junction boundary mismatches the germline segment, possibly from a read error. The V and J genes are TRBV7-3 and TRBJ2-1, with D maybe TRBD2 (5 bases). The CDR3 extends over 14 amino acids. Germline values: CDR1 SGHTA, CDR2 FQGTGA. The DNA for the CDR3 is TGTGCCAGCAGCTTGGGGTTAAACGGGAATGGGCAGTTCTTC. This codes for CASSLGLNGNGQFF.